This note documents a single T cell receptor beta chain sequence. Its specificity is unknown. Genomic DNA constituted the template upon which TCR beta VDJ and CDR3 profiling was performed. MiXCR, applied by TCRdb to the reads, yields one record per CDR3 protein. This table holds about 270,000 distinct CDR3 sequences, roughly three fifths found once. This entry is derived from a study of CD8+CD57+ T cells in acquired aplastic anemia. Findings and caveats of the study: Shared by patients and controls, roughly 28 CD8+ CDR3s were abundant in patients.

This CDR3 is built from 15 residues. Per the germline V gene, CDR1 is MGHDK and CDR2 is SYGVNS. Trimming took 4 bases from V and 2 from J, leaving 11 bases between them. The specimen was sorted CD4+, CD8+, or CD8+CD57+ T cells (not recorded which) from PBMCs. The clonotype originates from a human donor with severe aplastic anemia or a healthy control (not recorded which). The chain couples TRBV25-1 to TRBJ2-2; a weak D match, TRBD1 (6 bases). The CDR3 nucleotides read TGTGCCAGCAGTGTCAGGGGCTCCAACACCGGGGAGCTGTTTTTT. It translates to CASSVRGSNTGELFF.